Below, 28 T cell receptor beta chains from the same sample are listed, as sequenced in a study of OX40 agonist ivuxolimab in advanced cancers. The assay was immunoSEQ multiplex PCR, and TCRdb's table has in-frame clones only and misses some. This repertoire shows about 76,000 clones, 89% found once; its top ten account for approximately 0.19%. This material consisted of CD4+ or CD8+ T cells sorted from blood, taken in a trial of the OX40 agonist ivuxolimab. These receptors were collected from an adult with an advanced solid tumor such as melanoma, head and neck, liver or kidney cancer.

This rearrangement joins TRBV6-5 to TRBJ1-6; 8 bases line up with TRBD1. Losses at the gene ends were 4 bases for V and 7 bases for J; bases not matched to a gene: 6. The CDR3 spans 15 residues. Germline V CDR1 and CDR2: MNHEY, SVGAGI. The CDR3 DNA follows: TGTGCCAGCAGTTGGGGACAGGTCGGGAATTCACCCCTCCACTTT. Translating it yields CASSWGQVGNSPLHF.

V usage is TRBV7-9 and J usage is TRBJ2-2, with 8 positions matching TRBD1. Germline assignment: CDR1 SEHNR and CDR2 FQNEAQ (reference sequence). V lost 5 bases, J lost 7 bases, and 12 bases stayed unmatched. The CDR3 covers 16 residues. For the CDR3, the DNA is TGTGCCAGCAGCGACGGACAGGGTGTTAATAACGGGGAGCTGTTTTTT. Encoded protein: CASSDGQGVNNGELFF.

The chain uses TRBV9 and TRBJ2-2, with 15 bases identical to TRBD2. Germline V gene sequence: CDR1 SGDLS, CDR2 YYNGEE. CDR3 length equals 15 residues. V lost 5 bases to trimming and J lost 7 bases; unmatched junction nucleotides: 3. The CDR3 DNA follows: TGTGCCAGCAGGGGACTAGCGGGGGGCGGCGGGGAGCTGTTTTTT. Protein: CASRGLAGGGGELFF. Based on the CDR3 plus reference TRBV9 and TRBJ2-2, the full variable domain is DSGVTQTPKHLITATGQRVTLRCSPRSGDLSVYWYQQSLDQGLQFLIQYYNGEERAKGNILERFSAQQFPDLHSELNLSSLELGDSALYFCASRGLAGGGGELFFGEGSRLTVL.

This clone was picked up a small number of times. V and J are TRBV6-5 and TRBJ2-7; D gene ambiguous. The CDR3 has 16 residues. CDR1 is MNHEY, CDR2 SVGAGI, per germline. V lost 3 bases, J lost 6 bases, and 21 bases lay in between. The DNA of the CDR3 is TGTGCCAGCAGTTATCTTAAACCGGCGCTGCAGCTCGAGCAGTACTTC. Its protein product is CASSYLKPALQLEQYF.

The chain joins TRBV15 to TRBJ1-1, with D hard to call. Between the trimmed V and J ends, which lost 5 bases and 0 bases, there was a span of 4 bases. Per the germline V gene, CDR1 is LNHNV and CDR2 is YYDKDF (reference sequence). The CDR3 totals 12 residues. CDR3 protein: CATSGMNTEAFF. The CDR3 DNA reads as TGTGCCACCAGCGGAATGAACACTGAAGCTTTCTTT.

V usage is TRBV5-5 and J usage is TRBJ2-2; weak D call: TRBD1 (5 bases). Germline CDR1 is SGHKS and CDR2 is YYEKEE (reference sequence). This CDR3 spans 15 amino acids. V dropped 5 bases and J dropped 1 base, with 12 bases sitting between them. The CDR3 loop reads CASRGNTGNTGELFF. DNA of the CDR3: TGTGCCAGCAGGGGGAACACAGGGAACACCGGGGAGCTGTTTTTT.

This chain links TRBV4-2 with TRBJ1-2; D call uncertain. Germline V gene lookup returns CDR1 LGHNA and CDR2 YNFKEQ. V dropped 8 bases and J dropped 4 bases, with 14 bases sitting between them. The CDR3 is 13 residues long. CDR3: CASGKEQVYGYTF. CDR3 DNA sequence: TGTGCCAGCGGAAAAGAACAAGTCTATGGCTACACCTTC.

V usage is TRBV9 and J usage is TRBJ2-7; the match to TRBD2 covers 10 bases. The J segment lost 2 bases and the V segment lost 4 bases, leaving 6 bases of the junction unmatched. CDR1 and CDR2 (germline): SGDLS, YYNGEE. The CDR3 length is 15 residues. CDR3 in amino acids: CASSLGLAEPYEQYF. The CDR3 DNA follows: TGTGCCAGCAGCCTCGGACTAGCGGAGCCCTACGAGCAGTACTTC.

V usage is TRBV2 and J usage is TRBJ2-5, with 9 bases that match TRBD2. This CDR3 contains 16 residues. Germline CDR1 SNHLY, CDR2 FYNNEI. Trimming cost V 6 bases and J 5 bases; bases outside gene matches: 13. The CDR3 loop reads CASSPLRGGRRETQYF. The CDR3 DNA sequence: TGTGCCAGCAGCCCATTGCGGGGGGGCCGAAGGGAGACCCAGTACTTC.

This chain uses TRBV9 with TRBJ1-2; 8 bases are shared with TRBD1. The CDR3 length is 15 residues. The V segment lost 3 bases and the J segment 2 bases; nucleotides outside the gene matches: 6. Germline V gene sequence: CDR1 SGDLS, CDR2 YYNGEE. The CDR3 nucleotides read TGTGCCAGCAGCGACCTTAGGACAGGGAACTATGGCTACACCTTC. This translates into CASSDLRTGNYGYTF.

This rearrangement joins TRBV20-1 to TRBJ2-1; D not certain. Looked up from germline, CDR1 is DFQATT and CDR2 is SNEGSKA (reference sequence). The germline V and J ends were trimmed by 3 bases and 6 bases, with 3 bases remaining between them. The CDR3 is 10 residues long. CDR3 residues: CSASFNEQFF. The DNA of the CDR3 is TGCAGTGCTAGTTTCAATGAGCAGTTCTTC.

The rearrangement joins TRBV7-9 to TRBJ1-2, with TRBD1 matching 9 bases. Germline V gene data show CDR1 as SEHNR and CDR2 as FQNEAQ (reference sequence). The J segment lost 2 bases and the V segment lost 8 bases, leaving 9 bases of the junction unmatched. The CDR3 runs 15 residues. The CDR3 sequence: CASFGRDRANYGYTF. The CDR3 region has the DNA TGTGCCAGCTTCGGGCGGGACAGGGCCAACTATGGCTACACCTTC.

The chain couples TRBV10-1 to TRBJ2-3; TRBD1 is a possible D gene (6 bases). V was pared by 6 bases and J by 4 bases, with 11 bases between. This CDR3 region has 13 residues. Germline loops: CDR1 WNHNN, CDR2 SYGVQD (reference sequence). The CDR3, as DNA: TGCGCCAGCAGGGAACAGGGTGCAGATACGCAGTATTTT. Translating gives CASREQGADTQYF.

This clone was recorded once. The gene calls are TRBV28 and TRBJ1-2; 7 bases map to TRBD1. Trimming at V came to 8 bases and at J to 8 bases, leaving 14 bases not matched to a gene. Looked up from germline, CDR1 is MDHEN and CDR2 is SYDVKM. CDR3 size: 14 residues. The CDR3 bases are TGTGCCAGCGGGGCGGGACAGCGAAAACGGGGCTACACCTTC. It yields the protein CASGAGQRKRGYTF.

The chain uses TRBV19 and TRBJ1-1; tentatively, D is TRBD1 (6 bases). Germline V gene sequence: CDR1 LNHDA, CDR2 SQIVND (reference sequence). Between the trimmed V and J ends, which lost 0 bases and 1 base, there was a span of 6 bases. CDR3 size: 14 residues. This CDR3 reads CASSIDRGNTEAFF. DNA of the CDR3: TGTGCCAGTAGTATAGACAGGGGGAACACTGAAGCTTTCTTT.

Worth noting for this clone: One end of the junction does not line up with germline, which may come from a read error. The chain employs TRBV6-6 and TRBJ1-2, with D tentatively TRBD1 (5 bases). The germline CDR1 and CDR2 sequences are MNHNY and SVGAGI (reference sequence). CDR3 length: 11 residues. CDR3 in DNA: TGTGCCAGCAGTTACTCGAAACAGGTCCTCTTC. This codes for CASSYSKQVLF.

A single count supports this clone. The chain is built from TRBV6-1 and TRBJ2-5, with D possibly matching TRBD2 (6 bases). Per the germline V gene, CDR1 is MNHNS and CDR2 is SASEGT. V lost 7 bases, J lost 4 bases, and 10 bases lay in between. The CDR3 extends over 12 amino acids. The CDR3 region is CASKEGLETQYF. CDR3 coding DNA: TGTGCCAGCAAGGAGGGGTTAGAGACCCAGTACTTC.

This clone was seen a single time. V is TRBV28 and J is TRBJ2-5; either TRBD1 or TRBD2 may supply D (5 bases each). Trimming removed 8 bases at V and 4 bases at J, with 17 bases between. The CDR3 totals 14 residues. Germline CDR1 is MDHEN and CDR2 is SYDVKM. The chain's CDR3 is CASGTGARPETQYF. The CDR3 DNA reads TGTGCCAGCGGTACCGGGGCGCGTCCAGAGACCCAGTACTTC.

The V gene is TRBV7-7, the J gene TRBJ2-2; D may be TRBD2 (6 bases). CDR1 SSHAT and CDR2 FNYEAQ come from the germline V gene (reference sequence). This CDR3 has 14 residues. The CDR3 loop reads CASGAGYNTGELFF. The CDR3 DNA reads TGTGCTAGCGGAGCAGGCTATAACACCGGGGAGCTGTTTTTT.

The chain uses TRBV30 and TRBJ2-3; tentative D call: TRBD2 (5 bases). CDR1 GTSNPN and CDR2 SVGIG come from the germline V gene (reference sequence). This CDR3 has 15 residues. V gave up 1 base and J gave up 4 bases, with 15 bases separating them. CDR3 bases: TGTGCCTGGAGTGGGGCAGCAGTGAGGGCAGATACGCAGTATTTT. Translating it yields CAWSGAAVRADTQYF.

The gene calls are TRBV9 and TRBJ1-5; TRBD1 matches at 8 bases. The CDR3 has 15 residues. Germline V lookup: CDR1 SGDLS, CDR2 YYNGEE. J was trimmed by 4 bases and V by 3 bases; bases with no gene match: 6. DNA of the CDR3: TGTGCCAGCAGCGCTGGGACAGGAAATAATCAGCCCCAGCATTTT. Protein: CASSAGTGNNQPQHF.

This rearrangement joins TRBV11-3 to TRBJ1-4; tentative D call: TRBD1 (6 bases). From germline, CDR1 is SGHNT and CDR2 YENEEA. Trimming removed 5 bases at V and 3 bases at J, with 13 bases between. The CDR3 totals 15 residues. CDR3 region: CASSLTSGANEKLFF. The CDR3 DNA reads as TGTGCCAGCAGCCTCACCTCAGGGGCTAATGAAAAACTGTTTTTT.

This chain connects TRBV18 to TRBJ2-7; 7 bases are shared with TRBD2. Germline-derived CDR1 and CDR2 are KGHSH and LQKENI. The CDR3 sequence is 14 residues long. The V and J ends lost 2 bases and 1 base, in that order; junction bases with no gene match: 2. The CDR3 protein is CASSPVGGSYEQYF. In DNA form, the CDR3 reads TGTGCCAGCTCACCAGTCGGGGGGTCCTACGAGCAGTACTTC.

The chain has TRBV7-2 and TRBJ2-1, with 9 nucleotides matching TRBD2. V dropped 5 bases and J dropped 3; count of bases not matched to a gene: 5. CDR1 is SGHTA and CDR2 is FQGNSA in the germline V gene. The CDR3 is 15 amino acids. CDR3 DNA: TGTGCCAGCAGCATAGGGCGGGAGGGCTACAATGAGCAGTTCTTC. The encoded protein is CASSIGREGYNEQFF.

This clone was recorded once. This sequence joins TRBV28 and TRBJ1-3; D is perhaps TRBD1 (6 bases). The V gene lost 7 bases and the J gene lost 9 bases, with 22 bases spanning the gap. Germline assignment: CDR1 MDHEN and CDR2 SYDVKM. CDR3 length: 15 residues. The chain's CDR3 is CASKTAGVSSGTIYF. CDR3 nucleotides: TGTGCCAGCAAAACGGCAGGGGTATCAAGCGGCACCATATATTTT.

The rearrangement joins TRBV19 to TRBJ1-2; TRBD1 matches at 7 bases. The V gene end was trimmed by 4 bases and the J gene end by 7 bases; junction bases not matched to a gene: 6. The germline CDR1 and CDR2 sequences are LNHDA and SQIVND (reference sequence). The CDR3 contains 13 residues. This chain's CDR3 is CASSRDSMSGYTF. CDR3 bases: TGTGCCAGTAGTAGGGACAGCATGAGTGGCTACACCTTC. Combining the CDR3 with reference TRBV19 and TRBJ1-2 gives the whole variable domain DGGITQSPKYLFRKEGQNVTLSCEQNLNHDAMYWYRQDPGQGLRLIYYSQIVNDFQKGDIAEGYSVSREKKESFPLTVTSAQKNPTAFYLCASSRDSMSGYTFGSGTRLTVV.

The chain has TRBV28 and TRBJ1-2; D is unresolved. This CDR3 spans 13 amino acids. From germline, CDR1 is MDHEN and CDR2 SYDVKM. V was trimmed by 1 base and J by 7 bases, leaving 10 bases between them. This CDR3 is CASSLSLGVGYTF. The CDR3 DNA reads as TGTGCCAGCAGTTTATCCCTTGGAGTTGGCTACACCTTC.

V and J are TRBV2 and TRBJ2-1; D not certain. V lost 6 bases to trimming and J lost 2 bases, with 14 bases between them. The length of the CDR3 is 15 residues. CDR1 and CDR2 from the germline V gene are SNHLY and FYNNEI. As DNA, the CDR3 is TGTGCCAGCAGGGCCAGCGCACTGACCTACAATGAGCAGTTCTTC. Translated, it gives CASRASALTYNEQFF. Together with reference TRBV2 and TRBJ2-1, the CDR3 gives the full variable domain: EPEVTQTPSHQVTQMGQEVILRCVPISNHLYFYWYRQILGQKVEFLVSFYNNEISEKSEIFDDQFSVERPDGSNFTLKIRSTKLEDSAMYFCASRASALTYNEQFFGPGTRLTVL.